Listed below are T cell receptor beta chains from one sample, sequenced in a study of T-cell memory formation after mild COVID-19. TCRdb redid the calling of the 5' RACE reads with MiXCR, one entry per CDR3 protein. Of 300,000 to 400,000 distinct CDR3 sequences in the sample, around 27% were seen once. The sequenced material came from PBMCs or a T cell subset sorted from them (not recorded which). Receptors originate from an adult woman who had mild COVID-19 (a few samples of this study predate the infection). Cell type and time point are not known. Both conserved end residues are trimmed from each CDR3. The order of the fields is CDR3 protein, V gene.

CDR3 protein: ASSFGAHLAKNIQY
V gene: TRBV12-3/TRBV12-4

CDR3 protein: ATSRGTGTIPLRANVLT
V gene: TRBV15

CDR3 protein: ASSPLLRGQETQY
V gene: TRBV18

CDR3 protein: ASSFRDRTNSPLH
V gene: TRBV19

CDR3 protein: ASSPRDRASTEAF
V gene: TRBV18

CDR3 protein: ASSSGTGFYEQF
V gene: TRBV11-2

CDR3 protein: ATSREGGGAYEQY
V gene: TRBV15

CDR3 protein: AISERLAGPYNEQF
V gene: TRBV10-3

CDR3 protein: ASSLQRSSYNEQF
V gene: TRBV5-5

CDR3 protein: SVLTANTGELF
V gene: TRBV29-1

CDR3 protein: ASSSSVGRQETQY
V gene: TRBV7-2

CDR3 protein: ATSRALIADSSYNEQF
V gene: TRBV15

CDR3 protein: ASSPSLTRGTYEQY
V gene: TRBV7-7

CDR3 protein: ASSRDGGNQPQH
V gene: TRBV18

CDR3 protein: ATSATGDSYEQY
V gene: TRBV15

CDR3 protein: ASSHPGTAGEQY
V gene: TRBV16

CDR3 protein: ASSYGVRDTQY
V gene: TRBV6-5

CDR3 protein: ASSPAGTSGYT
V gene: TRBV19

CDR3 protein: ASSLSPGQTEAF
V gene: TRBV7-3

CDR3 protein: SASPAASNEKLF
V gene: TRBV20-1

CDR3 protein: ASLGAPGQGYEQY
V gene: TRBV6-1

CDR3 protein: ASSSTMGTEAF
V gene: TRBV11-3

CDR3 protein: ASTDLLTSGGDEQF
V gene: TRBV5-1

CDR3 protein: ASLVAGGPQETQY
V gene: TRBV5-6

CDR3 protein: ASSQESIGNSPLH
V gene: TRBV4-3

CDR3 protein: SARDSGYEQY
V gene: TRBV20-1

CDR3 protein: AISEPTGSNSPLH
V gene: TRBV10-3

CDR3 protein: ASRWTSGPRNEQF
V gene: TRBV19

CDR3 protein: ASSIVFRGSEAF
V gene: TRBV19

CDR3 protein: ASSDYQVTVPNSPLH
V gene: TRBV6-4

CDR3 protein: ASSGAGGSNEQF
V gene: TRBV27

CDR3 protein: ASSPKRLAGGPGEQF
V gene: TRBV7-9

CDR3 protein: ATSETGNQPQH
V gene: TRBV24-1

CDR3 protein: ASSQDPADNSPLH
V gene: TRBV4-1

CDR3 protein: ASSYSGTRGGKNIQY
V gene: TRBV6-5

CDR3 protein: SALAGGTGNTQY
V gene: TRBV20-1

CDR3 protein: ASSETSGDTYNEQF
V gene: TRBV9

CDR3 protein: ASSLGDGLAGDEQY
V gene: TRBV11-3

CDR3 protein: ASSRKRGDEQF
V gene: TRBV7-7

CDR3 protein: ASRKGRMVETQY
V gene: TRBV6-1

CDR3 protein: ASSPGPGLAAEQY
V gene: TRBV9

CDR3 protein: ASSLERGRGTEAF
V gene: TRBV5-1

CDR3 protein: ASSEEGTVSSYEQY
V gene: TRBV5-1

CDR3 protein: ASSGQASGGPYNEQF
V gene: TRBV7-8

CDR3 protein: SPRDGGTEAF
V gene: TRBV20-1

CDR3 protein: SVETGTSGS
V gene: TRBV29-1

CDR3 protein: ASSTEAPRLKDTEAF
V gene: TRBV5-1